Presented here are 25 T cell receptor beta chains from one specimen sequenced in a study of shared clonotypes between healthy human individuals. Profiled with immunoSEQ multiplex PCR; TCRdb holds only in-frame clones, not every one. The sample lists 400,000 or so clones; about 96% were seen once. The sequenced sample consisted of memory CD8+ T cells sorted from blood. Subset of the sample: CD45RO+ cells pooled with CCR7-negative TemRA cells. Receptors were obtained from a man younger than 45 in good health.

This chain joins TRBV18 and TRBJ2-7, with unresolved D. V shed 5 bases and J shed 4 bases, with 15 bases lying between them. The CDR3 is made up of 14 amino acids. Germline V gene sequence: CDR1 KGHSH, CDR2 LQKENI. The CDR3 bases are TGTGCCAGCTCATCTGGCCCCAAATTTTACGAGCAGTACTTC. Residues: CASSSGPKFYEQYF. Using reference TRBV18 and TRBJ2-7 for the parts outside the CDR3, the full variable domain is NAGVMQNPRHLVRRRGQEARLRCSPMKGHSHVYWYRQLPEEGLKFMVYLQKENIIDESGMPKERFSAEFPKEGPSILRIQQVVRGDSAAYFCASSSGPKFYEQYFGPGTRLTVT.

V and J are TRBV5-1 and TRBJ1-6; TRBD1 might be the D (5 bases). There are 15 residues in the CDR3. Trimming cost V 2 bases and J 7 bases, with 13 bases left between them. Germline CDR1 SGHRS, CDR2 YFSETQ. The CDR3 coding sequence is TGCGCCAGCAGCTTCGAGACAGTAAAAAATTCACCCCTCCACTTT. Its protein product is CASSFETVKNSPLHF.

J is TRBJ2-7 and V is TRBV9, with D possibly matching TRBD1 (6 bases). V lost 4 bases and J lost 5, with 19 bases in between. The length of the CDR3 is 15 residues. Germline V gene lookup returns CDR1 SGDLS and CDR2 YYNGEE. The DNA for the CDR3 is TGTGCCAGCAGCCTTTCTTGGGGGCCGGATGACGAGCAGTACTTC. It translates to CASSLSWGPDDEQYF.

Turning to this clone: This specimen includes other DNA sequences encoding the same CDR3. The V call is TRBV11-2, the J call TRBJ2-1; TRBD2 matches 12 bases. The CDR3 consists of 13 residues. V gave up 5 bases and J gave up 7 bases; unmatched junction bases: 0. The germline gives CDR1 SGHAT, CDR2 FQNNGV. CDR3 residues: CASSLAGGNEQFF. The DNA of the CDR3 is TGTGCCAGCAGCCTAGCGGGGGGGAATGAGCAGTTCTTC.

CDR3 sequence reads: CASSAADMDYEQYF. The CDR3 coding sequence is TGTGCCAGTAGTGCAGCGGACATGGACTACGAGCAGTACTTC. This rearrangement joins TRBV19 to TRBJ2-7; D is tentatively TRBD1 or TRBD2 (5 bases each). The CDR3 extends over 14 amino acids. Germline V gene lookup returns CDR1 LNHDA and CDR2 SQIVND (reference sequence). Trimming shortened V by 5 bases and J by 3 bases, and 14 bases separated the two germline ends.

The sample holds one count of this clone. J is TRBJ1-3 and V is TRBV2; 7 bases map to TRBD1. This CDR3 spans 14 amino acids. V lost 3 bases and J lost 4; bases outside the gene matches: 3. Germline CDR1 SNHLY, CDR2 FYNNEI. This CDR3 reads CASSDTGVGNTIYF. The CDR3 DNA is TGTGCCAGCAGTGATACAGGGGTCGGAAACACCATATATTTT. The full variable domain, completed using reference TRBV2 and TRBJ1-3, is EPEVTQTPSHQVTQMGQEVILRCVPISNHLYFYWYRQILGQKVEFLVSFYNNEISEKSEIFDDQFSVERPDGSNFTLKIRSTKLEDSAMYFCASSDTGVGNTIYFGEGSWLTVV.

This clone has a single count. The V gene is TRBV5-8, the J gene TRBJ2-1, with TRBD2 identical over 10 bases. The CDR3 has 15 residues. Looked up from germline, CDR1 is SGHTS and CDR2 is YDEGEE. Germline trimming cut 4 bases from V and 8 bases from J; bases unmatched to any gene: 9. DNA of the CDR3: TGTGCCAGCAGCCCAGCCCTAGCGGGAGTCCATGAGCAGTTCTTC. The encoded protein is CASSPALAGVHEQFF.

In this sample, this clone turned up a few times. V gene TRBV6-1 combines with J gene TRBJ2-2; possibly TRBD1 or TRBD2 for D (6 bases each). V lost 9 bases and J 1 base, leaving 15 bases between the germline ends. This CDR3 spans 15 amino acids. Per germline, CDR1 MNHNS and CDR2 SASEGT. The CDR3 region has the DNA TGTGCCAGATGGGGGGCGGCCATGAACACCGGGGAGCTGTTTTTT. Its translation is CARWGAAMNTGELFF.

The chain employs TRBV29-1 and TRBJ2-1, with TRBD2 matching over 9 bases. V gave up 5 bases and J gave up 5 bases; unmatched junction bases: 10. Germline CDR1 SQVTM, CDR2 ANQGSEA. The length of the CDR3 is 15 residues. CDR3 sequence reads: CSVSGTSRPDNEQFF. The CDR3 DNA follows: TGCAGCGTTTCCGGGACTAGCAGGCCCGACAATGAGCAGTTCTTC.

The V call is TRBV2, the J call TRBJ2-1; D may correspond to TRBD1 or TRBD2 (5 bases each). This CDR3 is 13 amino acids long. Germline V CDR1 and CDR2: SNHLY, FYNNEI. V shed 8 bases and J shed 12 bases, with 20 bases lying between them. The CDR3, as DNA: TGTGCCAGCGTATACGGACGGGGCCAGGGGCAGTTCTTC. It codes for CASVYGRGQGQFF.

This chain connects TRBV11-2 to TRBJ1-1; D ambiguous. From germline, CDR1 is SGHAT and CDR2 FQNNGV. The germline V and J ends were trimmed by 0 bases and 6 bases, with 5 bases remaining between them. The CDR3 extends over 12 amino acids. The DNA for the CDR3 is TGTGCCAGCAGCTTAGATCGGGCTGAAGCTTTCTTT. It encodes CASSLDRAEAFF.

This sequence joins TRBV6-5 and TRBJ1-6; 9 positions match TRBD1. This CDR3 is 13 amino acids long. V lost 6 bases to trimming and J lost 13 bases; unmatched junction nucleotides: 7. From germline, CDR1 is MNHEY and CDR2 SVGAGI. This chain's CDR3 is CASRTPGQGPLHF. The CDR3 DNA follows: TGTGCCAGCAGAACCCCGGGACAGGGTCCCCTCCACTTT.

The CDR3 protein is CASSPQGGNYGYTF. The CDR3 DNA reads as TGTGCCAGCAGCCCACAGGGGGGGAACTATGGCTACACCTTC. The chain couples TRBV27 to TRBJ1-2, with 8 bases matching TRBD1. The CDR3 contains 14 residues. Germline CDR1 reads MNHEY; CDR2 reads SMNVEV (reference sequence). With V trimmed by 6 bases and J by 2 bases, 5 bases remained unmatched.

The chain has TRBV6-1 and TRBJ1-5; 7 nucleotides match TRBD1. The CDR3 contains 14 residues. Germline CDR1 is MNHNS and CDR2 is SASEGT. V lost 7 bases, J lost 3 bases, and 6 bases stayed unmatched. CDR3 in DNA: TGTGCCAGCACCCCTGACAGGGCCAATCAGCCCCAGCATTTT. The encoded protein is CASTPDRANQPQHF.

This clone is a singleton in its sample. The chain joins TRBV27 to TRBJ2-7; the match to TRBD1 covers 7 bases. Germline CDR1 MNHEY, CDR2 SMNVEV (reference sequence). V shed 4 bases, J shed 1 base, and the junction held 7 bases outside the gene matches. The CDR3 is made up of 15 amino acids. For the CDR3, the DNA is TGTGCCAGCAGTTCGACAGGGCCCCGTTCCTACGAGCAGTACTTC. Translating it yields CASSSTGPRSYEQYF.

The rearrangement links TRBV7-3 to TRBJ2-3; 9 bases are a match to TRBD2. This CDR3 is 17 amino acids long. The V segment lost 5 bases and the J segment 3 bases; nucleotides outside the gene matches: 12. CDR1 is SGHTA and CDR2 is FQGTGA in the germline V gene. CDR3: CASSASGGLAITDTQYF. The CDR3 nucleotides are TGTGCCAGCAGCGCCTCGGGGGGACTAGCAATTACAGATACGCAGTATTTT.

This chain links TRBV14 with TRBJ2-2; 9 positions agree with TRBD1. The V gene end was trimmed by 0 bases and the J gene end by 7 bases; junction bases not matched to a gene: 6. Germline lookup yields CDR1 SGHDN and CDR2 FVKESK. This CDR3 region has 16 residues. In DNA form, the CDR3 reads TGTGCCAGCAGCCAAGATTGGGACAGGGAGGTCGGGGAGCTGTTTTTT. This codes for CASSQDWDREVGELFF.

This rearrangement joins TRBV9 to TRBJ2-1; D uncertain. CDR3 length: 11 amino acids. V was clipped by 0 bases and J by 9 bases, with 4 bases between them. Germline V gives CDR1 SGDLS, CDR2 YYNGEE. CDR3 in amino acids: CASSVAGEQFF. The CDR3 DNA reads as TGTGCCAGCAGCGTAGCGGGTGAGCAGTTCTTC.

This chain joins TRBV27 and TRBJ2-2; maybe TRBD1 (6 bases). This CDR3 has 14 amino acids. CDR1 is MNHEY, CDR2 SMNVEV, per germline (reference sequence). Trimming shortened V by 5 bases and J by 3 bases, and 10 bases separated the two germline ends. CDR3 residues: CASSRQGYTGELFF. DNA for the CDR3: TGTGCCAGCAGTCGGCAGGGGTACACCGGGGAGCTGTTTTTT.

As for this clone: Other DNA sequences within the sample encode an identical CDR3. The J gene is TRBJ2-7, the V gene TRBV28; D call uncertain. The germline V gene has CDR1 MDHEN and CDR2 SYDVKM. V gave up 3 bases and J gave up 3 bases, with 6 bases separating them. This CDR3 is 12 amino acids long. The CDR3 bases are TGTGCCAGCAGTTTTAGCCGCTACGAGCAGTACTTC. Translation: CASSFSRYEQYF.

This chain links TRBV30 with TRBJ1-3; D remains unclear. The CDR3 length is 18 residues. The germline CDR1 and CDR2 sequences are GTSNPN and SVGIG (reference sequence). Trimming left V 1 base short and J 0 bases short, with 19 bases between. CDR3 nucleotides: TGTGCCTGGAGTGCCAGCCGGACTCCCGACTTCTCTGGAAACACCATATATTTT. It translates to CAWSASRTPDFSGNTIYF.

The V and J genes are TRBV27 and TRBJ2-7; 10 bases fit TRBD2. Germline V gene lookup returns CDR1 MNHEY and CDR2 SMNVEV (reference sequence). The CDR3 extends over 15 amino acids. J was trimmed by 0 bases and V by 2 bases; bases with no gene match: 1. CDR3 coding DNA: TGTGCCAGCAGTTTAAGCGGGAGGGCCTCCTACGAGCAGTACTTC. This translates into CASSLSGRASYEQYF.

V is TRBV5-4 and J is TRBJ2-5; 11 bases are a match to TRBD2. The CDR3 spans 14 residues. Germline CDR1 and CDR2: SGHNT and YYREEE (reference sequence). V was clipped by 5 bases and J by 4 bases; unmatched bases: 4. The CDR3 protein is CASRRLAGGETQYF. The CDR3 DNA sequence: TGTGCCAGCAGACGTCTAGCGGGAGGAGAGACCCAGTACTTC.

The CDR3 DNA follows: TGTGCCAGCAGTTTTGGACTTGGGGGTCAGCCCCAGCATTTT. It translates to CASSFGLGGQPQHF. The V call is TRBV28, the J call TRBJ1-5; maybe TRBD1 (5 bases). Germline CDR1 reads MDHEN; CDR2 reads SYDVKM. The CDR3 length is 14 residues. Deletions cut 3 bases from V and 6 bases from J, with 12 bases between.

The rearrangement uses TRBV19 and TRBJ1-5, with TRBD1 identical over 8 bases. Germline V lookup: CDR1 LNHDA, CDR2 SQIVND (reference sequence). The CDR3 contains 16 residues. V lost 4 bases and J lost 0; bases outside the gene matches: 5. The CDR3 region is CASSTGGPYSNQPQHF. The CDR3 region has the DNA TGTGCCAGTAGTACAGGGGGCCCTTATAGCAATCAGCCCCAGCATTTT.